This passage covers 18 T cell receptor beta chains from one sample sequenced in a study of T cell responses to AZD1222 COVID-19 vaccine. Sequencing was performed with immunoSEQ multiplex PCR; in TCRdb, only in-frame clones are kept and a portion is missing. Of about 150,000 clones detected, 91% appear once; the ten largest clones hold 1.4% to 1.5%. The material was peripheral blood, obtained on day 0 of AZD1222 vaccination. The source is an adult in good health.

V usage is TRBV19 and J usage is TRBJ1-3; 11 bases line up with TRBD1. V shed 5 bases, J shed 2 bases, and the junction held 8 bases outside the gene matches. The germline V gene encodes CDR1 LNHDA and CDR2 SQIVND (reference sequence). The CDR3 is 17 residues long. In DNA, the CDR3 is TGTGCCAGTAGTCTGAGGGGACAGGGGGTTGCTGGAAACACCATATATTTT. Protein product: CASSLRGQGVAGNTIYF.

Here the CDR3 reads CASRSRDGVYNEQFF. DNA for the CDR3: TGTGCCAGTAGGAGCCGGGACGGGGTGTACAATGAGCAGTTCTTC. The chain links TRBV19 to TRBJ2-1, with D perhaps matching TRBD1 or TRBD2 (5 bases each). Germline assignment: CDR1 LNHDA and CDR2 SQIVND (reference sequence). V dropped 6 bases and J dropped 4 bases, with 16 bases sitting between them. The CDR3 runs to 15 residues.

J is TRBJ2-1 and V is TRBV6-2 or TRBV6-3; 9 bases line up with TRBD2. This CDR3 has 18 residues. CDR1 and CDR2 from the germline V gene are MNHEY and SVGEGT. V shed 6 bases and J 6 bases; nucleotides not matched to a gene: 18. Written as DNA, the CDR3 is TGTGCCAGCAGCCTTAGCGGGGGCCATCGCCAAGAGAGCAATGAGCAGTTCTTC. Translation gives CASSLSGGHRQESNEQFF.

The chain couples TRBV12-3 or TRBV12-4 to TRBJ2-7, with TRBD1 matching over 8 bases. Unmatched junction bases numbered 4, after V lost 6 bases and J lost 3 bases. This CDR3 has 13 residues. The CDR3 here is CASRDRAGYEQYF. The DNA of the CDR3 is TGTGCCAGCAGGGACAGGGCTGGCTACGAGCAGTACTTC.

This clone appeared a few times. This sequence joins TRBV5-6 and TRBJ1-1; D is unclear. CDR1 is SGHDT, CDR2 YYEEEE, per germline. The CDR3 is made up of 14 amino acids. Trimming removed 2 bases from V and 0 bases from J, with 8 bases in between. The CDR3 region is CASSFREMNTEAFF. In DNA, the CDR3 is TGTGCCAGCAGCTTTAGGGAGATGAACACTGAAGCTTTCTTT.

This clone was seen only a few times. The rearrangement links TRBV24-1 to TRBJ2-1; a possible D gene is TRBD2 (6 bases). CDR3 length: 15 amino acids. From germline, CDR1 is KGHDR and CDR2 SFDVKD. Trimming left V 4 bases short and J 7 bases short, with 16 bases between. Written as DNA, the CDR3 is TGTGCCACCAGTGACCCAGCAGGAGGGTGGAATGAGCAGTTCTTC. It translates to CATSDPAGGWNEQFF.

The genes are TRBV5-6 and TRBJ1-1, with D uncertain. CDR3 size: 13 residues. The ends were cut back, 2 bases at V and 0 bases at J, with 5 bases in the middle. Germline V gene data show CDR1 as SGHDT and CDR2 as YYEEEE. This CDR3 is CASSFPLNTEAFF. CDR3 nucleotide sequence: TGTGCCAGCAGCTTTCCGTTGAACACTGAAGCTTTCTTT.

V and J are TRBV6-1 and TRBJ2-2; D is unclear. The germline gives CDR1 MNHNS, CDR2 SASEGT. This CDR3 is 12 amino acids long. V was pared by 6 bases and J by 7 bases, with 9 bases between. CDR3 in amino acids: CASSPRGGELFF. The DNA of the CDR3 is TGTGCCAGCAGCCCCCGAGGCGGGGAGCTGTTTTTT.

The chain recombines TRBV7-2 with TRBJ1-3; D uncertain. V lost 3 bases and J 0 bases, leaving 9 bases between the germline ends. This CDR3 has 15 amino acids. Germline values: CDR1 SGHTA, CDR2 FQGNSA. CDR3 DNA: TGTGCCAGCAGCTTTAGGGCTAGCTCTGGAAACACCATATATTTT. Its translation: CASSFRASSGNTIYF.

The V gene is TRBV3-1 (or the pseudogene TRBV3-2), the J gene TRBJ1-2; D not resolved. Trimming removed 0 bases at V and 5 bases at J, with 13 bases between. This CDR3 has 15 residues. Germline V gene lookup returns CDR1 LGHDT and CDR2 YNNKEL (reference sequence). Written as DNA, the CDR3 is TGTGCCAGCAGCCAAGATTCCGGGGATGGGTATGGCTACACCTTC. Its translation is CASSQDSGDGYGYTF.

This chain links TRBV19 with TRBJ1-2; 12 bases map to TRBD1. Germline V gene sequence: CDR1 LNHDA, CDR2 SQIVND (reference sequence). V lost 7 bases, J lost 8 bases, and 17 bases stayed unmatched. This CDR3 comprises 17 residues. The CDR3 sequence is CASIERTGTGGRKGYTF. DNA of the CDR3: TGTGCCAGTATCGAAAGAACCGGGACAGGGGGCCGGAAAGGCTACACCTTC.

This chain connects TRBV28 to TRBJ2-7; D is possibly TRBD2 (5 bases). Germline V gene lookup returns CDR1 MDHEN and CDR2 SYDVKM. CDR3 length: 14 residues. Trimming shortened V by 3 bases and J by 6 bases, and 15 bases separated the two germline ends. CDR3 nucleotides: TGTGCCAGCAGTTTCCCCTTCGGGGTACGCGAGCAGTACTTC. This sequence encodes CASSFPFGVREQYF.

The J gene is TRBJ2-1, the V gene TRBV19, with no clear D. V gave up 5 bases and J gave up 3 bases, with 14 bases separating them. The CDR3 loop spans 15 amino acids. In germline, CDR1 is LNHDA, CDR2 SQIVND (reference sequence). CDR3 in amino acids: CASSLTHGNYNEQFF. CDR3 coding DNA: TGTGCCAGTAGTCTTACCCACGGCAACTACAATGAGCAGTTCTTC.

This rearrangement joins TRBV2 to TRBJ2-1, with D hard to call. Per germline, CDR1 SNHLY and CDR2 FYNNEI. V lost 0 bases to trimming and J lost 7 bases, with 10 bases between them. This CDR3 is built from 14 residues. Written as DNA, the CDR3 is TGTGCCAGCAGTGAAGCTGGGAAGGGTAATGAGCAGTTCTTC. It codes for CASSEAGKGNEQFF.

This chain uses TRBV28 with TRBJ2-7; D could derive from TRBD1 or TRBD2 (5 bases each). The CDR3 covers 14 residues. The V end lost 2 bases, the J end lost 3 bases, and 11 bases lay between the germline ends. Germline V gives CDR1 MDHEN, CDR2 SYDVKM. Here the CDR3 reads CASSLTGTGYEQYF. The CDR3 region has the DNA TGTGCCAGCAGTTTAACTGGGACGGGCTACGAGCAGTACTTC.

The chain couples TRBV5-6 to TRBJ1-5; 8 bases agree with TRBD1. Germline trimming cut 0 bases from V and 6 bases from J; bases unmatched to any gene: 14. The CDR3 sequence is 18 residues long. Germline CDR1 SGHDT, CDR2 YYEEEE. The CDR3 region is CASSLGPAEDRVSQPQHF. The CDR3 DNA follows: TGTGCCAGCAGCTTGGGGCCGGCCGAGGACAGGGTATCTCAGCCCCAGCATTTT.

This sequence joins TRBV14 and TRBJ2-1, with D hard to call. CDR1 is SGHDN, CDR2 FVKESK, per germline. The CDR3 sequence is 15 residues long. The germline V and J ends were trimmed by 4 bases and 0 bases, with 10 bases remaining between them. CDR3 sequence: CASSPTLGSYNEQFF. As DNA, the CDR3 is TGTGCCAGCAGCCCGACCCTTGGCTCCTACAATGAGCAGTTCTTC. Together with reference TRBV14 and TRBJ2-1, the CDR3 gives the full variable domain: EAGVTQFPSHSVIEKGQTVTLRCDPISGHDNLYWYRRVMGKEIKFLLHFVKESKQDESGMPNNRFLAERTGGTYSTLKVQPAELEDSGVYFCASSPTLGSYNEQFFGPGTRLTVL.

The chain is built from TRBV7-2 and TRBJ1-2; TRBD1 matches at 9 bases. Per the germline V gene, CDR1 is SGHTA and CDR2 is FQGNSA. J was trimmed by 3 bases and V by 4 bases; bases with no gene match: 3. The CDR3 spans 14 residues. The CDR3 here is CASSWDRAHYGYTF. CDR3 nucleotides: TGTGCCAGCAGCTGGGACAGGGCCCACTATGGCTACACCTTC.